Described below is a single TCR beta chain sequence and its context. Its recognized antigen is unknown. Per-base qualities were not stored, and no clone one base away is much larger. These data originate in a study of blood T cell repertoires in COVID-19 (dated by TCRdb to 2018 to 2020). For the wider study: Samples from collaborators originated in the United States, Italy and Spain and spanned both the acute and convalescent phases of COVID-19. The material from the prospective study consisted of cDNA or gDNA derived from T cells, B-cell-depleted T cells, or PBMCs. Sample metadata almost always included a de-identified subject ID, COVID-19 status, age in years and sex. Deeply sampled blood TCRbeta repertoires from subjects exposed to, actively infected with, or recovered from COVID-19 were included in the dataset. The repertoires were released in a freely available public database intended as a resource for research on the immune response to SARS-CoV-2. The samples were drawn from two sources: the first 160 participants of the ongoing ImmuneRACE study, and over 1,000 subjects contributed by 6 global collaborators. HLA class I and class II types, where available, came from metadata supplied by the sample provider rather than from assay-based typing.

TCRbeta CDR3 regions were amplified from genomic DNA by means of the immunoSEQ Assay, a bias-controlled multiplex PCR. The paper's data handling went like this. Nucleated cell counts per sample were estimated from amplification of reference gene primers within the assay. Sequence reads were collapsed and filtered to measure the absolute abundance of every unique TCRbeta CDR3 rearrangement. For each sample, productive Simpson clonality was calculated by taking the square root of Simpson's diversity index across productive rearrangements. TCRdb stores this immuneACCESS table with in-frame sequences only. Part of the clones is absent; in the studies checked, under half of the shortfall reflects unresolved V genes, and no reason is known for the rest. The V and J calls and clone size were taken over from that table, and D and trimming were inferred from the DNA. This sample gives approximately 82,000 clones in total; around 89% of them show up just once. The biggest ten clones account for approximately 14% of the sample.

Each collaborating institution followed its own protocols to collect whole blood in K2EDTA tubes. For TCRbeta analysis, collaborator samples were shipped as frozen whole blood, as isolated PBMCs, or as DNA extracted from either sample type. What the work shows at the level of the full study, not this receptor alone: The amount of clinical and demographic metadata varied by source and participant and was provided uncurated.

The TCR originated in a man between 65 and 80 years old with active or convalescent COVID-19. What was sequenced was peripheral blood.

The CDR3 in this case is CASSSRLAAGVRNEQFF. The DNA sequence is given as TGTGCCAGCAGCTCCAGATTGGCCGCGGGTGTCCGCAATGAGCAGTTCTTC. This sequence uses TRBV7-9 and TRBJ2-1; TRBD2 could be the D gene, as 5 bases match. The CDR3 runs 17 amino acids, cysteine and phenylalanine included. Only the CDR3 DNA stays, 51 bases, in frame from base 1. The germline V gene (reference sequence) provides CDR1 SEHNR and CDR2 FQNEAQ. The junction carries 22 bases between V and J, which are trimmed by 4 bases and 6 bases respectively.